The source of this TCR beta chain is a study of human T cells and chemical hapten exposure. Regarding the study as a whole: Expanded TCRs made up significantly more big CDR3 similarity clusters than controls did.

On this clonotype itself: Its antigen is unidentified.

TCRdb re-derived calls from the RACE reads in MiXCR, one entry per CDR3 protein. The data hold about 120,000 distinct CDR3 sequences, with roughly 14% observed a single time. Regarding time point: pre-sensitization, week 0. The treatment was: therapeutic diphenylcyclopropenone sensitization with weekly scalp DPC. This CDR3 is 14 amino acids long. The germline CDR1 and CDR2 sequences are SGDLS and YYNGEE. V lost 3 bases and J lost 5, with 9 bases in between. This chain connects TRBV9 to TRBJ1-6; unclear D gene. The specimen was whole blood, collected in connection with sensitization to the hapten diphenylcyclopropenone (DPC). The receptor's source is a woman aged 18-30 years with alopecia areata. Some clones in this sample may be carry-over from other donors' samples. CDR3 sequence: CASSAPFDNSPLHF. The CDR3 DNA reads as TGTGCCAGCAGCGCACCCTTTGATAATTCACCCCTCCACTTT.